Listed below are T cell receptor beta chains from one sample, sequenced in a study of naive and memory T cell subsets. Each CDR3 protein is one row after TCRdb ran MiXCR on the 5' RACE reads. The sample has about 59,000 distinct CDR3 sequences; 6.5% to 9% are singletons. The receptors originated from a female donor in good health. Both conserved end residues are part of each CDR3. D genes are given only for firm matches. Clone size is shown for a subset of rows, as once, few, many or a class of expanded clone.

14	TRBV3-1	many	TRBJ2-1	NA	CASSHRYSYNEQFF	TGTGCCAGCAGCCATCGATATTCATACAATGAGCAGTTCTTC
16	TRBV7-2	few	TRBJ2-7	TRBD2	CASSLRTSGFSYEQYF	TGTGCCAGCAGCCTCCGGACTAGCGGGTTTTCCTACGAGCAGTACTTC
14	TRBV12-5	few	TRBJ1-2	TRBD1	CASAPGQSHYGYTF	TGTGCTAGTGCTCCGGGACAGAGCCACTATGGCTACACCTTC
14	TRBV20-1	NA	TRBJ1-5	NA	CSARLPLPGQPQHF	TGCAGTGCTAGATTGCCCCTACCCGGTCAGCCCCAGCATTTT
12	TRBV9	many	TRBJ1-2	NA	CASSGTSYGYTF	TGTGCCAGCAGCGGGACGAGCTATGGCTACACCTTC
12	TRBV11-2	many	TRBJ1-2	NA	CASSSQLNGYTF	TGTGCCAGCAGCTCTCAGTTGAATGGCTACACCTTC
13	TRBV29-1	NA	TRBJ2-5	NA	CSVRAGSMGTQYF	TGCAGCGTTCGCGCAGGCAGTATGGGGACCCAGTACTTC
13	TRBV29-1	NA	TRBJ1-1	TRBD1	CSAGQGAITEAFF	TGCAGCGCTGGACAGGGGGCCATCACTGAAGCTTTCTTT
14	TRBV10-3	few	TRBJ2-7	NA	CAISGTVRSYEQYF	TGTGCCATCAGTGGGACAGTGAGGTCCTACGAGCAGTACTTC
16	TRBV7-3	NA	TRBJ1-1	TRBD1	CASSSPGQGGRTEAFF	TGTGCCAGCAGCTCACCGGGACAGGGAGGGAGGACTGAAGCTTTCTTT
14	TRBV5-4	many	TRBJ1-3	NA	CASSLGNSGNTIYF	TGTGCCAGCAGCTTGGGGAACTCTGGAAACACCATATATTTT
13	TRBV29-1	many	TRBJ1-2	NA	CSVRPAANYGYTF	TGCAGCGTTCGGCCCGCAGCTAACTATGGCTACACCTTC
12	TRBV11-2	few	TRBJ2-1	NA	CASSLRTAGQFF	TGTGCCAGCAGCTTACGGACAGCCGGGCAGTTCTTC
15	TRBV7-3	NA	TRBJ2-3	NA	CASSLSGPQSDTQYF	TGTGCCAGCAGCTTATCCGGACCACAGTCAGATACGCAGTATTTT
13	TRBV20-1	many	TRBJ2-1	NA	CSARENTYNEQFF	TGCAGTGCTAGGGAAAACACGTACAATGAGCAGTTCTTC
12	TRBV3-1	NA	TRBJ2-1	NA	CASSRFGNEQFF	TGTGCCAGCAGCCGGTTTGGGAATGAGCAGTTCTTC
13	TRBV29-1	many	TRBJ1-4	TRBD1	CSVRQGGGEKLFF	TGCAGCGTTCGACAGGGCGGAGGGGAAAAACTGTTTTTT
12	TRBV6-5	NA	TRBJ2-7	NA	CASSYGGGEQYF	TGTGCCAGCAGTTACGGGGGTGGTGAGCAGTACTTC
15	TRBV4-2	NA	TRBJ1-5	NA	CASSQDLRDGQPQHF	TGTGCCAGCAGCCAAGATCTCAGGGACGGACAGCCCCAGCATTTT